The source of this TCR beta chain is a study of T-cell reconstitution after alpha-beta-depleted transplantation in children (dated by TCRdb to the mid-2010s). About the full investigation: T-cell immune reconstitution after TCRalphabeta/CD19-depleted allogeneic hematopoietic cell transplantation in children was quantitatively tracked in the study by means of TCR repertoire profiling.

The library was built by means of PCR. The data were produced on an Illumina HiSeq 2500. Molecular barcoding was employed in the preparation of TCR libraries, with unique molecular identifiers being used to normalize TCRbeta repertoire quantification. TCRdb trimmed public reads at Q25 via fastp, called clones via MiXCR and kept in-frame beta chains. Each CDR3 protein gets just one entry, which takes the most common genes and DNA from the rows behind it. In this sample the table shows almost 600,000 distinct CDR3 sequences, 27% of which occur a single time. 36% of the sample comes from the top ten. Reading the germline V gene (reference sequence) gives CDR1 DFQATT and CDR2 SNEGSKA. Trimming takes 3 bases off V and 2 bases off J; junction bases not matched to a gene: 6. The CDR3 measures 16 amino acids from cysteine to phenylalanine. Only the CDR3 region is kept as DNA, spanning 48 bases read in frame from base 1.

Turning to this clonotype: Its antigen is not yet known. Base quality data are lacking; no much larger clone is found one base away.

Taken with the paper, the label for treatment or condition translates to: allogeneic hematopoietic cell transplantation with graft depleted of TCRalphabeta T cells and CD19 B cells. The transplant recipients were children given TCRalphabeta/CD19-depleted allogeneic hematopoietic cell grafts. The investigation overall reported the following: In some patients, the high TCRbeta diversity seen at day 60 was put down to recipient T cells and intrathymic progenitors that had survived conditioning. The apparently early recovery of alphabetaT-cell counts about two months after transplant reportedly depended on only several hundred rapidly expanded clones that came from non-depleted graft cells. The frequencies of hyperexpanded clones fell over the following months, and after one year, T-cell counts and TCRbeta diversity were mostly attributed to newly produced T cells.

Sequencing used PBMCs, obtained before TCRalphabeta/CD19-depleted stem cell transplant. The chain employs TRBV20-1 and TRBJ2-5, with 13 bases matching TRBD2. The clonotype originates from a boy under three years old with Wiskott-Aldrich syndrome, due to receive a stem cell transplant. The DNA sequence reads TGCAGTGCTAGTCCCACACTAGCGGGAGGGCAAGAGACCCAGTACTTC. The resulting protein is CSASPTLAGGQETQYF.